A single sample gave rise to the 5 T cell receptor beta chains below, sequenced in a study of OX40 agonist ivuxolimab in advanced cancers. Clones were read by immunoSEQ multiplex PCR, and TCRdb kept only the in-frame ones, dropping some. The data show approximately 39,000 clones, about 81% seen once. The material sequenced was CD4+ or CD8+ T cells sorted from blood, taken in a trial of the OX40 agonist ivuxolimab. All receptors derive from an adult with an advanced solid tumor such as melanoma, head and neck, liver or kidney cancer.

The J gene is TRBJ1-6, the V gene TRBV19; D not certain. The V end lost 1 base, the J end lost 10 bases, and 8 bases lay between the germline ends. The CDR3 spans 13 residues. CDR1 LNHDA and CDR2 SQIVND come from the germline V gene (reference sequence). The CDR3 is CASSIGPRSPLHF. CDR3 sequence (DNA): TGTGCCAGTAGTATAGGCCCGAGGTCACCCCTCCACTTT.

The genes are TRBV30 and TRBJ1-4; D gene uncertain. The CDR3 spans 15 residues. V was shortened by 3 bases and J by 8 bases, with 19 bases between the two germline ends. Germline V lookup: CDR1 GTSNPN, CDR2 SVGIG (reference sequence). The CDR3 spells CAWRQGYPASEKLFF. CDR3 nucleotide sequence: TGTGCCTGGAGACAAGGGTACCCAGCCTCGGAAAAACTGTTTTTT.

The chain recombines TRBV29-1 with TRBJ2-3, with unresolved D. CDR3 length: 14 amino acids. Trimming shortened V by 4 bases and J by 0 bases, and 11 bases separated the two germline ends. Looked up from germline, CDR1 is SQVTM and CDR2 is ANQGSEA. The CDR3 region has the DNA TGCAGCGTTGTTGATGCTGCTAGCACAGATACGCAGTATTTT. This codes for CSVVDAASTDTQYF.

V and J are TRBV6-5 and TRBJ1-2, with 7 nucleotides matching TRBD1. This CDR3 spans 14 amino acids. Trimming cost V 7 bases and J 10 bases; bases outside gene matches: 15. Looked up from germline, CDR1 is MNHEY and CDR2 is SVGAGI. Here the CDR3 DNA reads TGTGCCAGCATTCGGTCCGAGGGACAGAAGGCCTACACCTTC. It specifies CASIRSEGQKAYTF.

The chain uses TRBV7-8 and TRBJ2-5; no clear D gene. V shed 9 bases and J shed 2 bases, with 13 bases lying between them. The germline CDR1 and CDR2 sequences are SGHVS and FQNEAQ. CDR3 length: 13 residues. The CDR3 nucleotides read TGTGCCAGTACCCCCATCCGACAAGAGACCCAGTACTTC. Protein product: CASTPIRQETQYF.